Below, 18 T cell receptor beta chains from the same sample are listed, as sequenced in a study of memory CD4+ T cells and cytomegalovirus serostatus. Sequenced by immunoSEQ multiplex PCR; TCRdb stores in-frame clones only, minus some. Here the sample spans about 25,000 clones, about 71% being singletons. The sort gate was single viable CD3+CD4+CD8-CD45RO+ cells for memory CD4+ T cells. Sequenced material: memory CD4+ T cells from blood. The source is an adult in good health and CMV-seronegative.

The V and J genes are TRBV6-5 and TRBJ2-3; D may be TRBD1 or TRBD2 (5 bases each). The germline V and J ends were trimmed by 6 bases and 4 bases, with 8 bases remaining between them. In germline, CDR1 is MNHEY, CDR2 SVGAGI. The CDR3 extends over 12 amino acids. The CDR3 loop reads CASRLGADTQYF. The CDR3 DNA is TGTGCCAGCAGGTTGGGGGCAGATACGCAGTATTTT.

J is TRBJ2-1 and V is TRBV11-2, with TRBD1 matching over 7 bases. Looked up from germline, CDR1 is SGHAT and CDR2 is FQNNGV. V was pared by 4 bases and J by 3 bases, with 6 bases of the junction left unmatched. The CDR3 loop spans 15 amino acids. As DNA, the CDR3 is TGTGCCAGCAGCTCTCTCAGGGGGAGCTACAATGAGCAGTTCTTC. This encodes CASSSLRGSYNEQFF.

The CDR3 sequence: CASSPGQIYNSPLHF. DNA of the CDR3: TGCGCCAGCAGCCCAGGACAGATCTATAATTCACCCCTCCACTTT. J is TRBJ1-6 and V is TRBV4-1; tentative D call: TRBD1 (6 bases). The CDR3 loop spans 15 amino acids. Trimming shortened V by 4 bases and J by 3 bases, and 10 bases separated the two germline ends. Per germline, CDR1 MGHRA and CDR2 YSYEKL.

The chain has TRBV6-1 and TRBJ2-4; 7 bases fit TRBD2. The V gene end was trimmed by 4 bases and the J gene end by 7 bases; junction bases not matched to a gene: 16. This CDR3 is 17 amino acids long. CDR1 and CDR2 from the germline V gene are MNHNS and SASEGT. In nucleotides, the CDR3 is TGTGCCAGCAGTGGGGCCCTAGCGGACGTTGGCGTGAACATTCAGTACTTC. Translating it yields CASSGALADVGVNIQYF.

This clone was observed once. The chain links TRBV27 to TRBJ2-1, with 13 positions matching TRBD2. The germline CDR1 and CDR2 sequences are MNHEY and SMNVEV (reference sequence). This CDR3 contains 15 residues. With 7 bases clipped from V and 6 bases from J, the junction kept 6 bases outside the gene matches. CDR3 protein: CASNPGTSGINEQFF. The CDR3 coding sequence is TGTGCCAGCAATCCCGGGACTAGCGGGATCAATGAGCAGTTCTTC.

CDR3 loop: CASSTGISIHGYTF. For the CDR3, the DNA is TGTGCCAGCAGCACGGGCATCTCTATCCATGGCTACACCTTC. The genes are TRBV5-8 and TRBJ1-2; unclear D gene. Germline V gives CDR1 SGHTS, CDR2 YDEGEE. This CDR3 is built from 14 residues. Trimming cost V 4 bases and J 6 bases, with 16 bases left between them.

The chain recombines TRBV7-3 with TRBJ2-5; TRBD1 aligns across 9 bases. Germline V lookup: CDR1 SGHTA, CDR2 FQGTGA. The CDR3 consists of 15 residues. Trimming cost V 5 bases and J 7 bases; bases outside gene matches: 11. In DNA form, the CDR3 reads TGTGCCAGCAGCCCCACGCCGGGACAGGGAGGGACCCAGTACTTC. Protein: CASSPTPGQGGTQYF.

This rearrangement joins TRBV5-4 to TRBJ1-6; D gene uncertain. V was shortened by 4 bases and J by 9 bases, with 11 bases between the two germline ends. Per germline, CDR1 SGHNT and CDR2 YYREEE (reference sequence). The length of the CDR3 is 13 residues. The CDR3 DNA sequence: TGTGCCAGCAGCCGGCCTGATTTTTCACCCCTCCACTTT. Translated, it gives CASSRPDFSPLHF.

CDR3 residues: CASSPEWGQHINTQYF. The CDR3 DNA reads as TGTGCCAGCAGCCCGGAGTGGGGACAGCACATTAATACGCAGTATTTT. This rearrangement joins TRBV9 to TRBJ2-3, with 7 bases identical to TRBD1. V lost 4 bases to trimming and J lost 7 bases; unmatched junction nucleotides: 15. The CDR3 runs to 16 residues. The germline CDR1 and CDR2 sequences are SGDLS and YYNGEE.

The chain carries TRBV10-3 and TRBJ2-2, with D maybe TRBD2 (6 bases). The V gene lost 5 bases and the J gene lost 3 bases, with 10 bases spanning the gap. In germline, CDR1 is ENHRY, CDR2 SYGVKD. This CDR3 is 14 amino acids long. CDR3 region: CAISPGDHTGELFF. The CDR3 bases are TGTGCCATCAGTCCGGGGGATCACACCGGGGAGCTGTTTTTT.

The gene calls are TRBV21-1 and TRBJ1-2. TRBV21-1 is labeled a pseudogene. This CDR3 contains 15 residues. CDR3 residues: CASSKGRTNLGGYTF. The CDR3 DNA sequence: TGTGCCAGCAGCAAAGGGAGGACAAATTTGGGCGGCTACACCTTC.

DNA of the CDR3: TGTGCCAGCAGACGCCTCGGACAGGGGGTATCCTACGAGCAGTACTTC. Protein product: CASRRLGQGVSYEQYF. The V call is TRBV27, the J call TRBJ2-7; 10 nucleotides align to TRBD1. Germline CDR1 is MNHEY and CDR2 is SMNVEV (reference sequence). This CDR3 is 16 amino acids long. V lost 6 bases, J lost 1 base, and 9 bases stayed unmatched.

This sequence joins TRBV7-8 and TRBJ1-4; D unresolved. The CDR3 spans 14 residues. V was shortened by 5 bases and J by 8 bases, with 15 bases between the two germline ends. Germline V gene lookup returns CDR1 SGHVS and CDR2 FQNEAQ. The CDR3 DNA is TGTGCCAGCAGCCCAAGAGGATCCAAGGAAAAACTGTTTTTT. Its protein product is CASSPRGSKEKLFF.

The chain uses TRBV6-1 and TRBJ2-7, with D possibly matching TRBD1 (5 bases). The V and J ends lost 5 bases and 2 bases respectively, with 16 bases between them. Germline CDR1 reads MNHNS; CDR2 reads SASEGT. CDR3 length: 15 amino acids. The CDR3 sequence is CASSPSRVTTYEQYF. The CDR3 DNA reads TGTGCCAGCAGTCCCAGCAGGGTTACTACCTACGAGCAGTACTTC.

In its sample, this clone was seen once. CDR3 coding DNA: TGTGCCAGCAGCTTAGTTGCGGGGACAGGCTCCTACGAGCAGTACTTC. Its translation is CASSLVAGTGSYEQYF. This chain joins TRBV11-2 and TRBJ2-7; 8 bases agree with TRBD1. Trimming at V came to 1 base and at J to 0 bases, leaving 5 bases not matched to a gene. CDR1 is SGHAT, CDR2 FQNNGV, per germline. There are 16 residues in the CDR3.

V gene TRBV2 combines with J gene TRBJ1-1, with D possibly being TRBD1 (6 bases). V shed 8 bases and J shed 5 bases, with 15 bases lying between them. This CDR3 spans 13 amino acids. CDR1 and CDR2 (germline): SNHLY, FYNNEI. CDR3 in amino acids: CASLKGGFTEAFF. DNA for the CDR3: TGTGCCAGCTTGAAGGGGGGTTTTACTGAAGCTTTCTTT.

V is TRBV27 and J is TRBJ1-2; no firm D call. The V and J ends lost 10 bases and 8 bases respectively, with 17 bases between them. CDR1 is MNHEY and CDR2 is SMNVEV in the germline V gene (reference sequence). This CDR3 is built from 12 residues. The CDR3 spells CATRLAGGGYTF. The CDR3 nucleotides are TGTGCCACGCGGCTAGCGGGTGGCGGCTACACCTTC.

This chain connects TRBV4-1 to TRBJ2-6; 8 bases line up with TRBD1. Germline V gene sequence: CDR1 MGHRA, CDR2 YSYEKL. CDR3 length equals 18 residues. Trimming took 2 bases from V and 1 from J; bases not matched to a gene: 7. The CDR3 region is CASSQSGQGFSGANVLTF. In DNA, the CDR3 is TGCGCCAGCAGCCAAAGTGGACAGGGTTTTTCTGGGGCCAACGTCCTGACTTTC.